This TCR beta chain was profiled in a study of identical twins. One entry per CDR3 protein results from TCRdb running MiXCR on the 5' RACE reads. The sample yields around 670,000 distinct CDR3 sequences, around 6% seen once. This CDR3 comprises 13 residues. V dropped 4 bases and J dropped 6; count of bases not matched to a gene: 2. CDR1 is SGHDT, CDR2 YYEEEE, per germline. The sample comprised naive T cells sorted from blood. This receptor was obtained from a man younger than 30 in good health. The V call is TRBV5-6, the J call TRBJ2-1; 9 nucleotides line up with TRBD2. The CDR3 sequence is CASSLAGTNEQFF. The CDR3 coding sequence is TGTGCCAGCAGCCTAGCGGGGACCAATGAGCAGTTCTTC.